The entry that follows covers one T cell receptor (beta chain) sequence. Its specificity is not known. Time point defined: sample taken at primary tumor resection. Sequencing covered unsorted whole RNA taken from tumor, nontumor lung or frozen PBMC. This sample was included in a study of spatial heterogeneity in lung cancer. Study information: Across tumor regions, counts of TCR transcripts showed a strong correlation with a T cell module score derived from matched bulk RNA-seq. Raw reads contained each unique TCR and UMI combination more than ten times on average.

Trimming cost V 4 bases and J 8 bases; bases outside gene matches: 7. The CDR3 runs to 14 residues. Germline CDR1 MGHDK, CDR2 SYGVNS. Whole-study findings and limits: One measure, the expanded intratumoral alpha and beta TCR count, tracked tumor mutation counts.

TCRdb redid the calling of the 5' RACE reads with MiXCR, one entry per CDR3 protein. The data show about 29,000 distinct CDR3 sequences, approximately 7% seen once. The J gene is TRBJ2-1, the V gene TRBV25-1; TRBD1 matches at 8 bases. The receptor was derived from a male donor with early-stage non-small cell lung cancer. Sequencing was performed on lung tumor tissue, taken at surgery. The CDR3 region has the DNA TGTGCCAGCAGTGCTCGACAGGGGTGGGATGAGCAGTTCTTC. Amino acid sequence: CASSARQGWDEQFF.